The 17 T cell receptor beta chains presented below share a single source sample, sequenced in a study of T-cell memory formation after mild COVID-19. One entry per CDR3 protein, called by TCRdb with MiXCR from the 5' RACE reads. Of 470,000 or so distinct CDR3 sequences listed, under 20% were seen once; the top ten hold about 22%. The specimen sequenced was PBMCs or a T cell subset sorted from them (not recorded which). The receptor set was obtained from a man aged 18 to 29 who had mild COVID-19 (a few samples of this study predate the infection). Cell type and time point are not known.

The J gene is TRBJ2-5, the V gene TRBV7-8; 7 positions agree with TRBD1. Per the germline V gene, CDR1 is SGHVS and CDR2 is FQNEAQ. The CDR3 has 15 residues. V gave up 0 bases and J gave up 5 bases; unmatched junction bases: 6. The CDR3 region has the DNA TGTGCCAGCAGCTTAGCGGTACAGGGGTGGGAGACCCAGTACTTC. Its translation: CASSLAVQGWETQYF.

This clonotype came up a few times. This chain connects TRBV27 to TRBJ2-2, with D hard to call. V lost 8 bases and J 4 bases, leaving 14 bases between the germline ends. CDR1 and CDR2 from the germline V gene are MNHEY and SMNVEV (reference sequence). The CDR3 consists of 14 residues. The CDR3 bases are TGTGCCAGCCAACTCCGGGCGCGCACCGGGGAGCTGTTTTTT. This translates into CASQLRARTGELFF.

This clonotype showed up just a few times. This chain links TRBV20-1 with TRBJ2-1; D gene uncertain. The V gene lost 8 bases and the J gene lost 11 bases, with 28 bases spanning the gap. There are 15 residues in the CDR3. CDR1 DFQATT and CDR2 SNEGSKA come from the germline V gene (reference sequence). The CDR3 loop reads CSTTPATGTMNQQFF. The CDR3 nucleotides read TGCAGTACGACCCCCGCAACGGGTACAATGAATCAGCAGTTCTTC.

The chain recombines TRBV12-3 or TRBV12-4 with TRBJ1-6, with 7 positions matching TRBD1. The CDR3 has 16 amino acids. The V segment lost 2 bases and the J segment 8 bases; nucleotides outside the gene matches: 9. CDR3 bases: TGTGCCAGCAGTTTATCATGGGGACAGAGCCATTCACCCCTCCACTTT. Translating gives CASSLSWGQSHSPLHF.

This clonotype has only a few counts. The rearrangement uses TRBV29-1 and TRBJ2-5; a weak D match, TRBD2 (6 bases). The CDR3 length is 13 residues. With 4 bases removed from V and 7 bases from J, the gap between germline ends came to 16 bases. Germline V gene sequence: CDR1 SQVTM, CDR2 ANQGSEA. CDR3 sequence reads: CSVAGTGDATQYF. The DNA of the CDR3 is TGCAGCGTTGCCGGGACTGGGGATGCGACCCAGTACTTC.

The chain uses TRBV7-9 and TRBJ2-3; 7 bases align to TRBD2. The CDR3 totals 15 residues. Per germline, CDR1 SEHNR and CDR2 FQNEAQ (reference sequence). V shed 3 bases and J 2 bases; nucleotides not matched to a gene: 5. As DNA, the CDR3 is TGTGCCAGCAGCTTTAGAGCGGGGTACACAGATACGCAGTATTTT. Translating gives CASSFRAGYTDTQYF.

This clonotype was seen a single time. This chain links TRBV7-3 with TRBJ2-1, with D maybe TRBD2 (5 bases). The length of the CDR3 is 14 residues. The V gene's germline CDR1 is SGHTA and CDR2 FQGTGA. V lost 5 bases to trimming and J lost 9 bases, with 17 bases between them. CDR3 coding DNA: TGTGCCAGCAGCCCGGGGTCTTGGGAGAGTGAGCAGTTCTTC. Translated, it gives CASSPGSWESEQFF.

The J gene is TRBJ1-2, the V gene TRBV5-5; no clear D. This CDR3 is 16 amino acids long. CDR1 is SGHKS, CDR2 YYEKEE, per germline (reference sequence). V was cut by 9 bases and J by 4 bases, with 25 bases left in between. The CDR3 DNA follows: TGTGCCACCAGAGATTACGATACGGGATCTCGCTATGGCTACACCTTC. It yields the protein CATRDYDTGSRYGYTF. Full variable domain (missing parts from reference TRBV5-5 and TRBJ1-2): DAGVTQSPTHLIKTRGQQVTLRCSPISGHKSVSWYQQVLGQGPQFIFQYYEKEERGRGNFPDRFSARQFPNYSSELNVNALLLGDSALYLCATRDYDTGSRYGYTFGSGTRLTVV.

The V call is TRBV9, the J call TRBJ1-6, with D perhaps matching TRBD1 (5 bases). Germline CDR1 is SGDLS and CDR2 is YYNGEE. The CDR3 contains 15 residues. The V and J ends lost 3 bases and 8 bases respectively, with 15 bases between them. Here the CDR3 DNA reads TGTGCCAGCAGCGAAACATGGGGGAGGGATTCACCCCTCCACTTT. It encodes CASSETWGRDSPLHF.

The table lists this clonotype with many counts. V usage is TRBV5-1 and J usage is TRBJ2-5, with 8 bases matching TRBD2. Trimming cost V 2 bases and J 5 bases; bases outside gene matches: 8. Germline V gives CDR1 SGHRS, CDR2 YFSETQ. The CDR3 consists of 15 residues. CDR3 sequence (DNA): TGCGCCAGCAGCTTCACGGGACTAGAGGCCGAGACCCAGTACTTC. This sequence encodes CASSFTGLEAETQYF.

This clonotype was recorded a few times. The rearrangement joins TRBV4-2 to TRBJ1-4; no firm D call. The germline V gene encodes CDR1 LGHNA and CDR2 YNFKEQ. This CDR3 comprises 14 residues. Trimming cost V 2 bases and J 8 bases, with 12 bases left between them. The CDR3 coding sequence is TGTGCCAGCAGCCAACTGGAGGTGGGGGAAAAACTGTTTTTT. Its protein product is CASSQLEVGEKLFF.

This clonotype was detected only a few times. The V and J genes are TRBV9 and TRBJ2-1; D possibly corresponds to TRBD2 (6 bases). Deletions cut 0 bases from V and 0 bases from J, with 13 bases between. Germline V gene data show CDR1 as SGDLS and CDR2 as YYNGEE. The CDR3 extends over 17 amino acids. CDR3 sequence: CASSVGPLRGSYNEQFF. CDR3 DNA sequence: TGTGCCAGCAGCGTAGGTCCTTTGCGGGGCTCCTACAATGAGCAGTTCTTC.

In its sample, this clonotype was seen many times. V usage is TRBV28 and J usage is TRBJ1-6; TRBD1 matches at 10 bases. V gave up 4 bases and J gave up 10 bases; unmatched junction bases: 4. The length of the CDR3 is 14 residues. CDR1 and CDR2 (germline): MDHEN, SYDVKM. CDR3 sequence reads: CASSSDRGRSPLHF. The CDR3 nucleotides are TGTGCCAGCAGTTCGGACAGGGGGAGGTCACCCCTCCACTTT.

There are a few counts of this clonotype. CDR3 DNA sequence: TGCAGTGGGTGGAGGAGGGACTATAATTCACCCCTCCACTTT. Amino acids: CSGWRRDYNSPLHF. The rearrangement joins TRBV20-1 to TRBJ1-6, with D uncertain. Looked up from germline, CDR1 is DFQATT and CDR2 is SNEGSKA (reference sequence). CDR3 size: 14 residues. Trimming left V 7 bases short and J 3 bases short, with 13 bases between.

This chain joins TRBV27 and TRBJ2-3; D assignment may be TRBD1 or TRBD2 (6 bases each). Germline CDR1 and CDR2: MNHEY and SMNVEV (reference sequence). Trimming stripped 5 bases from V and 6 bases from J, with 21 bases between. There are 16 residues in the CDR3. For the CDR3, the DNA is TGTGCCAGCAGTCCAGCTGACGTCCGGGGGCTTGATACGCAGTATTTT. It specifies CASSPADVRGLDTQYF.

The sample holds a few counts of this clonotype. The J gene is TRBJ1-1, the V gene TRBV7-6; 8 bases line up with TRBD1. CDR3 size: 13 residues. With V trimmed by 5 bases and J by 4 bases, 3 bases remained unmatched. Germline V gene lookup returns CDR1 SGHVS and CDR2 FNYEAQ. CDR3 sequence: CASSPGGLTEAFF. The CDR3 nucleotides are TGTGCCAGCAGCCCAGGGGGCCTCACTGAAGCTTTCTTT. The full variable domain, in which reference TRBV7-6 and TRBJ1-1 provide the parts outside the CDR3, is GAGVSQSPRYKVTKRGQDVALRCDPISGHVSLYWYRQALGQGPEFLTYFNYEAQQDKSGLPNDRFSAERPEGSISTLTIQRTEQRDSAMYRCASSPGGLTEAFFGQGTRLTVV.

The genes are TRBV6-5 and TRBJ2-7, with unresolved D. The CDR3 consists of 11 residues. Trimming cost V 4 bases and J 6 bases, with 7 bases left between them. Germline V gene sequence: CDR1 MNHEY, CDR2 SVGAGI. In DNA, the CDR3 is TGTGCCAGCAGTTCGGGCCTCGAGCAGTACTTC. This translates into CASSSGLEQYF.